Below, 7 T cell receptor beta chains from the same sample are listed, as sequenced in a study of blood T cell repertoires in COVID-19. Assay: immunoSEQ multiplex PCR; the TCRdb copy retains only in-frame clones and omits some. The repertoire consists of over 200,000 clones, with over 75% occurring once and the leading ten covering 1.5% to 2%. Sequencing used peripheral blood. These receptors all come from a man between 40 and 49 years old with active or convalescent COVID-19.

The chain recombines TRBV5-4 with TRBJ1-5, with a possible D match to TRBD1 (5 bases). CDR3 length equals 14 residues. Germline V gene lookup returns CDR1 SGHNT and CDR2 YYREEE (reference sequence). The V end lost 4 bases, the J end lost 2 bases, and 10 bases lay between the germline ends. This CDR3 reads CASSLDIGNQPQHF. The CDR3 DNA reads TGTGCCAGCAGCCTGGACATCGGCAATCAGCCCCAGCATTTT. The entire variable domain, with the rest obtained from reference TRBV5-4 and TRBJ1-5, is as follows: ETGVTQSPTHLIKTRGQQVTLRCSSQSGHNTVSWYQQALGQGPQFIFQYYREEENGRGNFPPRFSGLQFPNYSSELNVNALELDDSALYLCASSLDIGNQPQHFGDGTRLSIL.

This clone was observed many times. Other DNA sequences from this sample encode an identical CDR3 as well. The chain has TRBV10-3 and TRBJ1-2, with D tentatively TRBD1 (6 bases). CDR3 length: 14 residues. The germline CDR1 and CDR2 sequences are ENHRY and SYGVKD. V was cut by 0 bases and J by 8 bases, with 13 bases left in between. CDR3 residues: CAISESWQGSGYTF. The CDR3 DNA reads as TGTGCCATCAGTGAGTCATGGCAGGGGAGCGGCTACACCTTC.

This rearrangement joins TRBV3-1 (or the pseudogene TRBV3-2) to TRBJ2-3, with 11 bases identical to TRBD2. The V segment lost 4 bases and the J segment 5 bases; nucleotides outside the gene matches: 8. The length of the CDR3 is 16 residues. Germline CDR1 is LGHDT and CDR2 is YNNKEL (reference sequence). The CDR3, as DNA: TGTGCCAGCAGCCTTACTAGCGGGGGCCTGCTAGATACGCAGTATTTT. It translates to CASSLTSGGLLDTQYF.

V is TRBV15 and J is TRBJ1-2; D ambiguous. The germline CDR1 and CDR2 sequences are LNHNV and YYDKDF (reference sequence). V was trimmed by 2 bases and J by 4 bases, leaving 14 bases between them. The CDR3 spans 15 residues. CDR3 loop: CATSRPGENGYGYTF. For the CDR3, the DNA is TGTGCCACCAGCAGACCCGGGGAAAACGGCTATGGCTACACCTTC.

The chain combines TRBV11-2 with TRBJ2-2, with D possibly being TRBD1 (6 bases). The CDR3 totals 14 residues. Between the trimmed V and J ends, which lost 4 bases and 1 base, there was a span of 7 bases. CDR1 SGHAT and CDR2 FQNNGV come from the germline V gene. CDR3 in DNA: TGTGCCAGCAGCTGGGGACAGAACACCGGGGAGCTGTTTTTT. This sequence encodes CASSWGQNTGELFF.

This clone came up once. This chain links TRBV6-1 with TRBJ1-5; TRBD1 is a possible D gene (5 bases). Germline CDR1 reads MNHNS; CDR2 reads SASEGT. V lost 1 base to trimming and J lost 4 bases, with 8 bases between them. This CDR3 region has 14 residues. The CDR3: CASSEDRLNQPQHF. For the CDR3, the DNA is TGTGCCAGCAGTGAAGACAGGCTGAATCAGCCCCAGCATTTT.

The chain uses TRBV7-9 and TRBJ1-1; 7 nucleotides line up with TRBD1. This CDR3 region has 13 residues. The germline V gene encodes CDR1 SEHNR and CDR2 FQNEAQ (reference sequence). The V segment lost 9 bases and the J segment 3 bases; nucleotides outside the gene matches: 7. As DNA, the CDR3 is TGTGCCAGAGGGACAGCCCAAGACACTGAAGCTTTCTTT. It translates to CARGTAQDTEAFF.